The clone carrying this TCR beta chain was seen repeatedly, ten times or more. This sample holds PBMCs from roughly 10 ml fresh peripheral blood. This specimen comes from a study of T cells in Graves' hyperthyroidism and ophthalmopathy. Amplification of TCR beta CDR3 regions was performed using RNA transcripts as template. The HTBI primer set served for first-round RT-PCR of the TCR CDR3. TCRdb ran MiXCR on the multiplex PCR reads and lists one entry per CDR3 protein. The profile covers about 610,000 distinct CDR3 sequences, with about a sixth appearing a single time and about 3.5% taken by the ten largest. The CDR3 loop spans 13 amino acids. Trimming took 4 bases from V and 2 from J, leaving 9 bases between them. Germline CDR1 and CDR2: LGHDT and YNNKEL (reference sequence).

This sequence joins TRBV3-1 and TRBJ2-7; possible D gene TRBD2, 6 bases. The TCR was taken from a middle-aged woman with Graves' ophthalmopathy. Sample: blood. The CDR3 here is CASSPRLAYEQYF. Here the CDR3 DNA reads TGTGCCAGCAGCCCGCGACTAGCCTACGAGCAGTACTTC.